What follows are 26 T cell receptor beta chains derived from one specimen sequenced in a study of cytomegalovirus exposure and HLA in healthy donors. Researchers ran the PCR with 60 Vbeta and 13 Jbeta primers. Sequencing was performed with immunoSEQ multiplex PCR; in TCRdb, only in-frame clones are kept and a portion is missing. This sample's table reports approximately 110,000 clones. Sequencing was carried out using PBMCs. The receptors shown here come from a man in his thirties or forties in good health and CMV-seronegative.

The chain has TRBV4-1 and TRBJ1-5, with 9 bases aligning to TRBD1. CDR1 and CDR2 (germline): MGHRA, YSYEKL. The CDR3 has 14 amino acids. The trim removed 1 base at V and 7 bases at J, leaving 2 bases unmatched. CDR3: CASSQGQGGQPQHF. In DNA, the CDR3 is TGCGCCAGCAGCCAAGGACAGGGGGGACAGCCCCAGCATTTT.

The chain uses TRBV28 and TRBJ1-2, with a tentative D call TRBD1 (6 bases). Germline loops: CDR1 MDHEN, CDR2 SYDVKM. Trimming took 6 bases from V and 7 from J, leaving 18 bases between them. The length of the CDR3 is 14 residues. CDR3 residues: CASSRLDRNRGYTF. DNA for the CDR3: TGTGCCAGCAGCCGTCTCGACAGGAACCGTGGCTACACCTTC.

This chain uses TRBV7-2 with TRBJ2-5; D possibly corresponds to TRBD1 (6 bases). In germline, CDR1 is SGHTA, CDR2 FQGNSA. The CDR3 runs 13 residues. Trimming shortened V by 5 bases and J by 5 bases, and 12 bases separated the two germline ends. The CDR3 DNA reads TGTGCCAGCAGCCCCCACAGGGAGGAGACCCAGTACTTC. It translates to CASSPHREETQYF.

V is TRBV7-9 and J is TRBJ1-1, with 8 positions matching TRBD1. Looked up from germline, CDR1 is SEHNR and CDR2 is FQNEAQ (reference sequence). The CDR3 runs 18 residues. V was clipped by 0 bases and J by 0 bases; unmatched bases: 9. The DNA of the CDR3 is TGTGCCAGCAGCTTAGCGTGGCAGGGGGCTGGGCTGAACACTGAAGCTTTCTTT. It is translated as CASSLAWQGAGLNTEAFF.

This rearrangement joins TRBV7-2 to TRBJ2-5; possible D gene TRBD1, 6 bases. TRBJ2-7 matches the DNA end more closely, so the J call is doubtful. CDR1 and CDR2 (germline): SGHTA, FQGNSA. CDR3 length: 14 residues. Here the CDR3 DNA reads TGTGCCAGCAGCTTAATGGACAGTTCCCACGAGCAGTACTTC. It yields the protein CASSLMDSSHEQYF.

The chain couples TRBV18 to TRBJ2-6; possible D gene TRBD1, 5 bases. The germline V and J ends were trimmed by 3 bases and 4 bases, with 10 bases remaining between them. The CDR3 totals 15 residues. Germline V CDR1 and CDR2: KGHSH, LQKENI. The DNA for the CDR3 is TGTGCCAGCTCACCTCAGGGCCCCGGGGCCAACGTCCTGACTTTC. It codes for CASSPQGPGANVLTF.

The chain combines TRBV19 with TRBJ2-1; TRBD1 matches at 8 bases. The CDR3 extends over 14 amino acids. CDR1 is LNHDA, CDR2 SQIVND, per germline (reference sequence). J was trimmed by 8 bases and V by 0 bases; bases with no gene match: 3. The CDR3 DNA is TGTGCCAGTAGTATAGACAGGGGGCTGGATGAGCAGTTCTTC. This encodes CASSIDRGLDEQFF.

This chain connects TRBV27 to TRBJ1-2; D is undetermined. This CDR3 has 13 amino acids. With 4 bases removed from V and 2 bases from J, the gap between germline ends came to 8 bases. From germline, CDR1 is MNHEY and CDR2 SMNVEV (reference sequence). The CDR3 bases are TGTGCCAGCAGTTCCGCGGGAAACTATGGCTACACCTTC. This gives the protein CASSSAGNYGYTF.

The V call is TRBV27, the J call TRBJ1-4; D perhaps matches TRBD1 (6 bases). Trimming cost V 7 bases and J 8 bases, with 23 bases left between them. The CDR3 has 16 residues. Germline lookup yields CDR1 MNHEY and CDR2 SMNVEV (reference sequence). The CDR3 DNA reads TGTGCCAGCACTACTTTTGTGGGGGCGGTAGGCGAAAAACTGTTTTTT. Its protein product is CASTTFVGAVGEKLFF.

The chain carries TRBV5-1 and TRBJ2-2; TRBD2 aligns across 7 bases. This CDR3 has 16 residues. V was pared by 1 base and J by 1 base, with 4 bases of the junction left unmatched. Germline V lookup: CDR1 SGHRS, CDR2 YFSETQ. CDR3 bases: TGCGCCAGCAGCTTGAGTTCGGGAGGGAACACCGGGGAGCTGTTTTTT. The encoded protein is CASSLSSGGNTGELFF.

V is TRBV4-1 and J is TRBJ2-1, with D uncertain. Per germline, CDR1 MGHRA and CDR2 YSYEKL. The V gene lost 0 bases and the J gene lost 0 bases, with 6 bases spanning the gap. The length of the CDR3 is 15 residues. The CDR3 nucleotides read TGCGCCAGCAGCCAAGAGCAGCGCTCCTACAATGAGCAGTTCTTC. Protein sequence: CASSQEQRSYNEQFF.

V usage is TRBV29-1 and J usage is TRBJ2-3; possibly TRBD2 for D (5 bases). The germline CDR1 and CDR2 sequences are SQVTM and ANQGSEA. This CDR3 spans 13 amino acids. V shed 7 bases and J shed 2 bases, with 13 bases lying between them. This CDR3 reads CSGGEGATDTQYF. The CDR3 DNA reads as TGCAGCGGGGGAGAGGGAGCCACAGATACGCAGTATTTT.

The chain couples TRBV7-2 to TRBJ2-1, with TRBD2 matching 11 bases. V lost 5 bases to trimming and J lost 1 base; unmatched junction nucleotides: 4. The germline CDR1 and CDR2 sequences are SGHTA and FQGNSA. This CDR3 spans 16 amino acids. DNA for the CDR3: TGTGCCAGCAGCCTTCTAGCGGGGGGTTCCTACAATGAGCAGTTCTTC. Translated: CASSLLAGGSYNEQFF.

The J gene is TRBJ2-3, the V gene TRBV27, with TRBD1 as a possible D gene (6 bases). Trimming took off 4 bases at V and 7 bases at J, with 21 bases between the two ends. CDR3 length equals 16 residues. Per the germline V gene, CDR1 is MNHEY and CDR2 is SMNVEV (reference sequence). The CDR3 region has the DNA TGTGCCAGCAGTTCCCTAGGGGACACCAATGAATATACGCAGTATTTT. Translating gives CASSSLGDTNEYTQYF.

The V and J genes are TRBV19 and TRBJ1-2; 7 bases line up with TRBD1. CDR1 LNHDA and CDR2 SQIVND come from the germline V gene (reference sequence). Trimming at V came to 7 bases and at J to 3 bases, leaving 5 bases not matched to a gene. The CDR3 consists of 13 residues. Written as DNA, the CDR3 is TGTGCCAGTATTCCTCAGGGGGACTATGGCTACACCTTC. Encoded protein: CASIPQGDYGYTF.

The chain uses TRBV6-1 and TRBJ1-2, with D tentatively TRBD1 (5 bases). Germline V gene sequence: CDR1 MNHNS, CDR2 SASEGT. The CDR3 is 14 residues long. V shed 2 bases and J shed 4 bases, with 11 bases lying between them. CDR3 in DNA: TGTGCCAGCAGTGAACCCATGGACATCTATGGCTACACCTTC. Translation gives CASSEPMDIYGYTF.

The chain combines TRBV10-1 with TRBJ1-1, with D tentatively TRBD1 (6 bases). V gave up 5 bases and J gave up 6 bases, with 13 bases separating them. Germline V gene sequence: CDR1 WNHNN, CDR2 SYGVQD (reference sequence). The length of the CDR3 is 13 residues. As DNA, the CDR3 is TGCGCCAGCAGTCAATACGGGACATCTGAAGCTTTCTTT. As protein: CASSQYGTSEAFF.

V is TRBV4-3 and J is TRBJ2-7; TRBD2 aligns across 7 bases. CDR1 is LGHNA and CDR2 is YSLEER in the germline V gene. The CDR3 contains 16 residues. With 1 base clipped from V and 0 bases from J, the junction kept 6 bases outside the gene matches. CDR3 bases: TGCGCCAGCAGCCAAGTTCGGGGGGTAAACTCCTACGAGCAGTACTTC. Residues: CASSQVRGVNSYEQYF.

This chain connects TRBV15 to TRBJ1-3; D not resolved. The CDR3 has 15 residues. The germline gives CDR1 LNHNV, CDR2 YYDKDF (reference sequence). V gave up 0 bases and J gave up 0 bases, with 6 bases separating them. The CDR3 spells CATSRDRSSGNTIYF. In DNA, the CDR3 is TGTGCCACCAGCAGAGATAGGAGCTCTGGAAACACCATATATTTT.

The rearrangement links TRBV5-1 to TRBJ2-3; 9 bases are shared with TRBD1. The trim removed 0 bases at V and 2 bases at J, leaving 7 bases unmatched. This CDR3 region has 17 residues. The V gene's germline CDR1 is SGHRS and CDR2 YFSETQ. The CDR3 region is CASSLAYGTGYTDTQYF. In nucleotides, the CDR3 is TGCGCCAGCAGCTTGGCGTACGGGACAGGGTACACAGATACGCAGTATTTT.

V and J are TRBV10-2 and TRBJ1-2; possibly TRBD1 for D (5 bases). The CDR3 extends over 15 amino acids. Germline V gene sequence: CDR1 WSHSY, CDR2 SAAADI. V was pared by 1 base and J by 2 bases, with 11 bases between. The CDR3 coding sequence is TGCGCCAGCAGTGAGTGGGCAGGGCGGAACTATGGCTACACCTTC. This sequence encodes CASSEWAGRNYGYTF.

The chain combines TRBV28 with TRBJ2-3; the D gene is possibly TRBD1 (6 bases). The V gene's germline CDR1 is MDHEN and CDR2 SYDVKM. This CDR3 has 15 amino acids. The V gene lost 3 bases and the J gene lost 0 bases, with 10 bases spanning the gap. The CDR3 spells CASSFLDRSTDTQYF. CDR3 in DNA: TGTGCCAGCAGTTTCCTAGACAGGAGCACAGATACGCAGTATTTT.

The CDR3 nucleotides are TGTGCCAGCAGCGTAGCCGAGACCGGGGAGCTGTTTTTT. This encodes CASSVAETGELFF. This chain joins TRBV9 and TRBJ2-2; D uncertain. CDR3 size: 13 residues. V was trimmed by 0 bases and J by 5 bases, leaving 5 bases between them. Germline V gene sequence: CDR1 SGDLS, CDR2 YYNGEE.

V gene TRBV27 combines with J gene TRBJ2-7; TRBD1 matches 8 bases. V shed 5 bases and J 2 bases; nucleotides not matched to a gene: 8. This CDR3 is built from 15 residues. CDR1 and CDR2 from the germline V gene are MNHEY and SMNVEV (reference sequence). CDR3 DNA: TGTGCCAGCAGTAGACTTCCGGACAGGGCCTACGAGCAGTACTTC. Its protein product is CASSRLPDRAYEQYF.

The rearrangement uses TRBV5-1 and TRBJ2-2, with 8 positions matching TRBD1. V lost 4 bases, J lost 3 bases, and 2 bases stayed unmatched. The germline gives CDR1 SGHRS, CDR2 YFSETQ. This CDR3 region has 14 residues. Here the CDR3 DNA reads TGCGCCAGCAGCGGGACAGGAGACACCGGGGAGCTGTTTTTT. Residues: CASSGTGDTGELFF.

The V call is TRBV19, the J call TRBJ1-2; D is unresolved. V was trimmed by 10 bases and J by 5 bases, leaving 11 bases between them. Germline CDR1 and CDR2: LNHDA and SQIVND (reference sequence). This CDR3 has 11 amino acids. The CDR3 DNA sequence: TGTGCCACCCGTCGTGAGTATGGCTACACCTTC. It codes for CATRREYGYTF.